These 21 T cell receptor beta chains were sequenced from one sample in a study of blood T cell repertoires in COVID-19. Sequenced by immunoSEQ multiplex PCR; TCRdb stores in-frame clones only, minus some. The profile covers 200,000 to 300,000 clones, with approximately 84% appearing a single time and more than 4% taken by the ten largest. The sample taken for sequencing was peripheral blood. These receptors originate from a man in his forties or fifties with acute or convalescent COVID-19.

The chain recombines TRBV12-5 with TRBJ1-1; D possibly corresponds to TRBD1 (5 bases). Per germline, CDR1 LGHNT and CDR2 FRNRAP. Trimming removed 6 bases from V and 1 base from J, with 9 bases in between. The length of the CDR3 is 13 residues. The CDR3 is CASGVQENTEAFF. CDR3 DNA sequence: TGTGCTAGTGGGGTACAGGAGAACACTGAAGCTTTCTTT.

The chain joins TRBV2 to TRBJ1-6; the D is unclear. V was shortened by 6 bases and J by 7 bases, with 10 bases between the two germline ends. CDR1 is SNHLY and CDR2 is FYNNEI in the germline V gene. The CDR3 covers 13 residues. The DNA for the CDR3 is TGTGCCAGCAGCTCGGGTAACAATTCACCCCTCCACTTT. This gives the protein CASSSGNNSPLHF.

The genes are TRBV6-2 or TRBV6-3 and TRBJ2-3; maybe TRBD1 (6 bases). V lost 2 bases and J 5 bases, leaving 11 bases between the germline ends. The CDR3 is 14 amino acids. Germline CDR1 and CDR2: MNHEY and SVGEGT. The CDR3 DNA reads as TGTGCCAGCAGTTACGCGGACAGCCTAGATACGCAGTATTTT. It codes for CASSYADSLDTQYF.

In DNA form, the CDR3 reads TGTGCCAGCAGTTTTTACAATCAGCCCCAGCATTTT. This encodes CASSFYNQPQHF. The V gene is TRBV28, the J gene TRBJ1-5; no firm D call. Germline CDR1 MDHEN, CDR2 SYDVKM. V lost 3 bases and J lost 3, with 3 bases in between. The length of the CDR3 is 12 residues.

The J gene is TRBJ1-1, the V gene TRBV18; no firm D call. The CDR3 spans 14 residues. V was trimmed by 5 bases and J by 2 bases, leaving 12 bases between them. Germline assignment: CDR1 KGHSH and CDR2 LQKENI. The CDR3, as DNA: TGTGCCAGCTCAGCCAGGCAAAGAAACACTGAAGCTTTCTTT. Protein sequence: CASSARQRNTEAFF.

This chain connects TRBV9 to TRBJ2-2; TRBD1 is a possible D gene (5 bases). Trimming took 3 bases from V and 8 from J, leaving 14 bases between them. The germline V gene has CDR1 SGDLS and CDR2 YYNGEE. This CDR3 contains 14 residues. The CDR3 here is CASSGAQGLGELFF. CDR3 nucleotide sequence: TGTGCCAGCAGCGGAGCCCAGGGTTTGGGGGAGCTGTTTTTT.

CDR3 DNA sequence: TGTGCCACCAGTAGGACTAGCGGGAAAACCGGGGAGCTGTTTTTT. It yields the protein CATSRTSGKTGELFF. The chain recombines TRBV24-1 with TRBJ2-2, with 12 bases identical to TRBD2. Trimming cost V 6 bases and J 5 bases; bases outside gene matches: 3. This CDR3 is built from 15 residues. CDR1 KGHDR and CDR2 SFDVKD come from the germline V gene.

This chain links TRBV19 with TRBJ2-7; the D gene is possibly TRBD1 (6 bases). Trimming removed 6 bases from V and 4 bases from J, with 19 bases in between. Germline-derived CDR1 and CDR2 are LNHDA and SQIVND (reference sequence). The CDR3 runs to 15 residues. The CDR3 reads CASRQGPETQYEQYF. The CDR3, as DNA: TGTGCCAGTAGGCAGGGGCCTGAAACCCAATACGAGCAGTACTTC.

The chain employs TRBV25-1 and TRBJ2-7; tentative D call: TRBD1 (6 bases). This CDR3 contains 13 residues. The V end was cut by 6 bases, the J end by 4 bases, with 13 bases between. Germline V lookup: CDR1 MGHDK, CDR2 SYGVNS. CDR3 sequence: CASSLMDRYEQYF. DNA for the CDR3: TGTGCCAGCAGCCTTATGGACAGATACGAGCAGTACTTC.

The chain employs TRBV2 and TRBJ2-2; D possibly corresponds to TRBD1 (6 bases). Germline lookup yields CDR1 SNHLY and CDR2 FYNNEI. There are 16 residues in the CDR3. The V gene lost 7 bases and the J gene lost 4 bases, with 19 bases spanning the gap. In DNA form, the CDR3 reads TGTGCCAGCAACAGGGAGCACCTCTCAACCACCGGGGAGCTGTTTTTT. It encodes CASNREHLSTTGELFF.

The rearrangement uses TRBV11-3 and TRBJ1-5; D call uncertain. The CDR3 contains 15 residues. Germline CDR1 and CDR2: SGHNT and YENEEA. The ends were cut back, 1 base at V and 0 bases at J, with 7 bases in the middle. As DNA, the CDR3 is TGTGCCAGCAGCTTAGTTATAGATAGCAATCAGCCCCAGCATTTT. Amino acids: CASSLVIDSNQPQHF. Using reference TRBV11-3 and TRBJ1-5 for the parts outside the CDR3, the full variable domain is EAGVVQSPRYKIIEKKQPVAFWCNPISGHNTLYWYLQNLGQGPELLIRYENEEAVDDSQLPKDRFSAERLKGVDSTLKIQPAELGDSAVYLCASSLVIDSNQPQHFGDGTRLSIL.

This clone was observed a single time. V is TRBV28 and J is TRBJ2-7; D is uncertain. Germline CDR1 MDHEN, CDR2 SYDVKM. V was clipped by 5 bases and J by 2 bases, with 7 bases between them. The CDR3 loop spans 12 amino acids. CDR3 residues: CASSLPPYEQYF. The CDR3 bases are TGTGCCAGCAGTCTACCCCCCTACGAGCAGTACTTC.

Written as DNA, the CDR3 is TGTGCCAGCAGCCAAATCAGGGGTGGGGAGACCCAGTACTTC. Its translation is CASSQIRGGETQYF. The chain joins TRBV11-2 to TRBJ2-5; tentative D call: TRBD1 (6 bases). CDR3 length equals 14 residues. The germline V gene encodes CDR1 SGHAT and CDR2 FQNNGV. V was trimmed by 5 bases and J by 5 bases, leaving 15 bases between them.

The chain has TRBV15 and TRBJ1-5, with D perhaps TRBD1 (5 bases). This CDR3 is 15 amino acids long. Germline CDR1 LNHNV, CDR2 YYDKDF (reference sequence). Trimming took off 0 bases at V and 9 bases at J, with 15 bases between the two ends. The CDR3 nucleotides read TGTGCCACCAGCAGAGAGGGTGGAGGGGTTTGGCCCCAGCATTTT. Encoded protein: CATSREGGGVWPQHF.

This clone has ten or more counts. The rearrangement uses TRBV9 and TRBJ1-1, with D unresolved. Germline CDR1 SGDLS, CDR2 YYNGEE. V shed 0 bases and J shed 2 bases, with 11 bases lying between them. This CDR3 contains 15 residues. The CDR3 bases are TGTGCCAGCAGCGTAGGCTCTGAGGGAAACACTGAAGCTTTCTTT. As protein: CASSVGSEGNTEAFF.

The chain is built from TRBV7-9 and TRBJ2-2; D may be TRBD1 (5 bases). CDR1 is SEHNR and CDR2 is FQNEAQ in the germline V gene (reference sequence). Between the trimmed V and J ends, which lost 2 bases and 4 bases, there was a span of 11 bases. This CDR3 has 15 amino acids. The CDR3 spells CASSLFRAGTGELFF. CDR3 bases: TGTGCCAGCAGCTTATTCAGGGCAGGCACCGGGGAGCTGTTTTTT.

The chain recombines TRBV19 with TRBJ1-2; tentatively, D is TRBD1 (6 bases). The CDR3 consists of 14 residues. Germline V gene sequence: CDR1 LNHDA, CDR2 SQIVND (reference sequence). Trimming stripped 4 bases from V and 7 bases from J, with 16 bases between. CDR3 sequence reads: CASSSLQGLGGYTF. The CDR3 DNA sequence: TGTGCCAGTAGTAGCCTTCAGGGGCTGGGTGGCTACACCTTC.

The chain couples TRBV4-1 to TRBJ1-1, with D unresolved. CDR3 length: 13 amino acids. Trimming took 0 bases from V and 5 from J, leaving 7 bases between them. Germline loops: CDR1 MGHRA, CDR2 YSYEKL. As DNA, the CDR3 is TGCGCCAGCAGCCAAGATCAGTGGACTGAAGCTTTCTTT. Encoded protein: CASSQDQWTEAFF.

The chain carries TRBV5-1 and TRBJ1-4, with TRBD1 matching over 7 bases. J was trimmed by 3 bases and V by 0 bases; bases with no gene match: 8. There are 17 residues in the CDR3. CDR1 and CDR2 (germline): SGHRS, YFSETQ. As DNA, the CDR3 is TGCGCCAGCAGCTTGGGGTCAGGGGGACGGTCTAATGAAAAACTGTTTTTT. Amino acid sequence: CASSLGSGGRSNEKLFF. The full variable domain, rest sourced from reference TRBV5-1 and TRBJ1-4, is KAGVTQTPRYLIKTRGQQVTLSCSPISGHRSVSWYQQTPGQGLQFLFEYFSETQRNKGNFPGRFSGRQFSNSRSEMNVSTLELGDSALYLCASSLGSGGRSNEKLFFGSGTQLSVL.

V gene TRBV27 combines with J gene TRBJ1-6; no reliable D call. V was pared by 7 bases and J by 3 bases, with 13 bases between. The germline CDR1 and CDR2 sequences are MNHEY and SMNVEV (reference sequence). This CDR3 spans 15 amino acids. CDR3 amino acids: CASKIREGYNSPLHF. The CDR3 DNA follows: TGTGCCAGCAAAATACGGGAGGGCTATAATTCACCCCTCCACTTT.

This clone appeared once. The chain recombines TRBV6-5 with TRBJ2-3; 7 nucleotides match TRBD2. Germline V gene data show CDR1 as MNHEY and CDR2 as SVGAGI. V was clipped by 5 bases and J by 2 bases; unmatched bases: 7. The CDR3 covers 15 residues. CDR3 region: CASSSRGVSTDTQYF. The CDR3 DNA is TGTGCCAGCAGTAGTCGGGGGGTTTCCACAGATACGCAGTATTTT.